Here is one T cell receptor (beta chain) with its context. The entry originates in a study of blood T cell repertoires in COVID-19. Assay used: immunoSEQ multiplex PCR; TCRdb lists only in-frame clones, some missing. Of about 400,000 clones detected, about nine tenths appear once; the ten largest clones hold more than 1.4%. The specimen was peripheral blood. This TCR derives from a woman aged 25 to 39 with active or convalescent COVID-19.

CDR3 DNA sequence: TGCGCCAGCAGCTTGGCCGGGCTAGCGGGAGTCGCGGAGACCCAGTACTTC. Protein sequence: CASSLAGLAGVAETQYF. The gene calls are TRBV5-1 and TRBJ2-5; 10 bases align to TRBD2. The CDR3 runs to 17 residues. Germline-derived CDR1 and CDR2 are SGHRS and YFSETQ. The trim removed 0 bases at V and 5 bases at J, leaving 10 bases unmatched.